Reported below is one T cell receptor beta chain. Random hexamers served to reverse transcribe roughly 0.5 to 1 ug RNA. MiXCR was run by TCRdb on the immunoSEQ multiplex PCR reads, yielding one entry per CDR3 protein. The sample lists some 150,000 distinct CDR3 sequences, roughly 95% occurring once. Trimming cost V 0 bases and J 7 bases; bases outside gene matches: 9. Germline CDR1 is SGHRS and CDR2 is YFSETQ. The CDR3 covers 16 residues. The entry originates in a study of CD8 T cells in Susac syndrome. About the study: When blood was drawn, the patients with Susac syndrome were therapy-naive, on corticosteroids, or on intravenous immunoglobulin alone.

The specimen sequenced was CD4+ T cells from PBMCs. The TCR comes from a human donor with Susac syndrome. This rearrangement joins TRBV5-1 to TRBJ2-7; 11 bases align to TRBD2. The DNA of the CDR3 is TGCGCCAGCAGCTTGGAGGCTAGCGGGGGGCCAGAAGAGCAGTACTTC. Its protein product is CASSLEASGGPEEQYF.